Listed here are 21 T cell receptor beta chains from one sample, sequenced in a study of CD8 T cells in Susac syndrome. Random hexamers were used to reverse transcribe the RNA input (about 0.5 to 1 ug). TCRdb re-called the immunoSEQ multiplex PCR reads with MiXCR, one entry per CDR3 protein. Of about 180,000 distinct CDR3 sequences in the sample, just under 95% were seen once. What was sequenced was CD4+ T cells from PBMCs. The receptors shown here come from a human donor with Susac syndrome.

The CDR3 sequence is CASSLRAGNEQFF. The CDR3 DNA is TGTGCCAGCAGCTTACGGGCAGGGAATGAGCAGTTCTTC. J is TRBJ2-1 and V is TRBV7-2, with TRBD1 as a possible D gene (5 bases). Trimming took 2 bases from V and 7 from J, leaving 9 bases between them. From germline, CDR1 is SGHTA and CDR2 FQGNSA. The CDR3 totals 13 residues.

CDR3 sequence (DNA): TGCGCCAGCAGCCCTAATCGGTTGGCAGCTGAAGCTTTCTTT. This gives the protein CASSPNRLAAEAFF. This chain joins TRBV5-1 and TRBJ1-1; D unclear. Trimming left V 4 bases short and J 6 bases short, with 16 bases between. This CDR3 spans 14 amino acids. Germline assignment: CDR1 SGHRS and CDR2 YFSETQ.

V is TRBV5-1 and J is TRBJ2-2; weak D call: TRBD1 (5 bases). The germline V gene encodes CDR1 SGHRS and CDR2 YFSETQ. The CDR3 runs 15 residues. Deletions cut 0 bases from V and 1 base from J, with 7 bases between. The CDR3 DNA sequence: TGCGCCAGCAGCTTGGGGACACTGAACACCGGGGAGCTGTTTTTT. Translation gives CASSLGTLNTGELFF. The full variable domain, rest sourced from reference TRBV5-1 and TRBJ2-2, is KAGVTQTPRYLIKTRGQQVTLSCSPISGHRSVSWYQQTPGQGLQFLFEYFSETQRNKGNFPGRFSGRQFSNSRSEMNVSTLELGDSALYLCASSLGTLNTGELFFGEGSRLTVL.

V and J are TRBV5-1 and TRBJ1-2; possible D gene TRBD1, 5 bases. Germline CDR1 SGHRS, CDR2 YFSETQ. The ends were cut back, 4 bases at V and 1 base at J, with 11 bases in the middle. The CDR3 covers 14 residues. The CDR3 sequence is CASSPGRSNYGYTF. The DNA for the CDR3 is TGCGCCAGCAGCCCGGGACGGAGTAACTATGGCTACACCTTC. Together with reference TRBV5-1 and TRBJ1-2, the CDR3 gives the full variable domain: KAGVTQTPRYLIKTRGQQVTLSCSPISGHRSVSWYQQTPGQGLQFLFEYFSETQRNKGNFPGRFSGRQFSNSRSEMNVSTLELGDSALYLCASSPGRSNYGYTFGSGTRLTVV.

The chain uses TRBV4-3 and TRBJ2-2; 8 bases are shared with TRBD2. With 4 bases clipped from V and 5 bases from J, the junction kept 15 bases outside the gene matches. Looked up from germline, CDR1 is LGHNA and CDR2 is YSLEER. The CDR3 is 18 residues long. The DNA of the CDR3 is TGCGCCAGCAGCCGCGCGTTTCAAAGCGGGAGAGGGACCGGGGAGCTGTTTTTT. Translated: CASSRAFQSGRGTGELFF.

This clonotype was observed a single time. The chain employs TRBV3-1 and TRBJ2-7; a possible D gene is TRBD2 (5 bases). Germline CDR1 and CDR2: LGHDT and YNNKEL (reference sequence). CDR3 size: 14 residues. The V end lost 0 bases, the J end lost 6 bases, and 12 bases lay between the germline ends. CDR3 residues: CASSQEFEGREQYF. CDR3 in DNA: TGTGCCAGCAGCCAAGAGTTCGAGGGCCGCGAGCAGTACTTC.

The gene calls are TRBV15 and TRBJ2-2; no reliable D call. The CDR3 contains 15 residues. V was trimmed by 1 base and J by 2 bases, leaving 8 bases between them. Germline assignment: CDR1 LNHNV and CDR2 YYDKDF (reference sequence). The CDR3 spells CATSRGGSNTGELFF. The CDR3 region has the DNA TGTGCCACCAGCAGAGGCGGCAGCAACACCGGGGAGCTGTTTTTT. The variable domain in full, completed from reference TRBV15 and TRBJ2-2, reads DAMVIQNPRYQVTQFGKPVTLSCSQTLNHNVMYWYQQKSSQAPKLLFHYYDKDFNNEADTPDNFQSRRPNTSFCFLDIRSPGLGDTAMYLCATSRGGSNTGELFFGEGSRLTVL.

DNA of the CDR3: TGTGCCAGCAGCTTGGGGCTTGGGGGTTCGTCACCCCTCCACTTT. This sequence encodes CASSLGLGGSSPLHF. This sequence joins TRBV5-4 and TRBJ1-6, with a tentative D call TRBD1 (5 bases). This CDR3 is 15 amino acids long. Between the trimmed V and J ends, which lost 0 bases and 10 bases, there was a span of 14 bases. Germline V CDR1 and CDR2: SGHNT, YYREEE (reference sequence).

J is TRBJ1-1 and V is TRBV5-1, with D hard to call. The V end lost 4 bases, the J end lost 7 bases, and 14 bases lay between the germline ends. CDR1 SGHRS and CDR2 YFSETQ come from the germline V gene. This CDR3 has 13 residues. The CDR3 reads CASSGTVGLEAFF. The CDR3 nucleotides are TGCGCCAGCAGCGGAACGGTGGGCCTTGAAGCTTTCTTT.

The chain couples TRBV6-5 to TRBJ2-6, with 10 nucleotides matching TRBD1. The CDR3 covers 19 residues. The V gene end was trimmed by 1 base and the J gene end by 1 base; junction bases not matched to a gene: 7. From germline, CDR1 is MNHEY and CDR2 SVGAGI. Written as DNA, the CDR3 is TGTGCCAGCAGTTACTGGCCGGGACAGGGGACTTCTGGGGCCAACGTCCTGACTTTC. Protein sequence: CASSYWPGQGTSGANVLTF.

The chain links TRBV15 to TRBJ2-5, with D possibly being TRBD2 (6 bases). The CDR3 runs 15 residues. V dropped 4 bases and J dropped 0 bases, with 12 bases sitting between them. CDR1 and CDR2 from the germline V gene are LNHNV and YYDKDF (reference sequence). CDR3 in DNA: TGTGCCACCAGCAATGAAGCTAGCGACCAAGAGACCCAGTACTTC. Amino acids: CATSNEASDQETQYF.

V is TRBV11-2 and J is TRBJ1-2; D might be TRBD1 (5 bases). There are 15 residues in the CDR3. Germline V gene lookup returns CDR1 SGHAT and CDR2 FQNNGV. Trimming pared 4 bases from V and 4 bases from J, leaving 16 bases between. The CDR3, as DNA: TGTGCCAGCAGCTCAACAGGATTCCTCGGCTATGGCTACACCTTC. Protein: CASSSTGFLGYGYTF.

The sample holds one count of this clonotype. This chain uses TRBV4-2 with TRBJ2-7; TRBD1 matches at 10 bases. The CDR3 is 15 residues long. Per the germline V gene, CDR1 is LGHNA and CDR2 is YNFKEQ. After removal of 0 bases from V and 5 bases from J, the junction contained 4 bases not matched to a gene. The CDR3, as DNA: TGTGCCAGCAGCCAAGATCTTGGACAGGGGGACGAGCAGTACTTC. This sequence encodes CASSQDLGQGDEQYF.

The genes are TRBV20-1 and TRBJ2-3, with 9 bases identical to TRBD1. Looked up from germline, CDR1 is DFQATT and CDR2 is SNEGSKA (reference sequence). V lost 6 bases, J lost 2 bases, and 6 bases stayed unmatched. The CDR3 has 14 amino acids. The CDR3 sequence: CSAPRTGATDTQYF. The CDR3 nucleotides are TGCAGTGCCCCGCGGACAGGGGCCACAGATACGCAGTATTTT.

V gene TRBV30 combines with J gene TRBJ2-1; TRBD2 is a possible D gene (6 bases). V lost 5 bases to trimming and J lost 4 bases, with 12 bases between them. Per the germline V gene, CDR1 is GTSNPN and CDR2 is SVGIG (reference sequence). CDR3 length: 13 amino acids. The CDR3 protein is CAWPGTPYNEQFF. CDR3 DNA sequence: TGTGCCTGGCCCGGGACTCCATACAATGAGCAGTTCTTC.

The J gene is TRBJ2-2, the V gene TRBV5-1; 8 bases line up with TRBD1. There are 17 residues in the CDR3. Germline trimming cut 3 bases from V and 1 base from J; bases unmatched to any gene: 8. Looked up from germline, CDR1 is SGHRS and CDR2 is YFSETQ. This CDR3 is CASSWTSGTGNTGELFF. In nucleotides, the CDR3 is TGCGCCAGCAGCTGGACCTCCGGGACAGGGAACACCGGGGAGCTGTTTTTT.

The genes are TRBV25-1 and TRBJ1-1; D call uncertain. Germline assignment: CDR1 MGHDK and CDR2 SYGVNS. Trimming removed 5 bases from V and 7 bases from J, with 8 bases in between. The CDR3 sequence is 11 residues long. The CDR3 region is CASSKAYEAFF. The CDR3 DNA reads as TGTGCCAGCAGTAAAGCTTATGAAGCTTTCTTT.

This chain uses TRBV7-8 with TRBJ2-1; 16 bases align to TRBD2. V trimming: 5 bases; J trimming: 12 bases; junction bases outside the gene matches: 10. The germline V gene has CDR1 SGHVS and CDR2 FQNEAQ. The CDR3 is 16 amino acids. The CDR3 nucleotides read TGTGCCAGCAGCGCCGGGACTAGCGGGAGGGCTGTGAGGCAGTTCTTC. Amino acids: CASSAGTSGRAVRQFF.

V usage is TRBV7-2 and J usage is TRBJ1-3, with a tentative D call TRBD1 (6 bases). This CDR3 has 15 residues. Trimming left V 5 bases short and J 2 bases short, with 13 bases between. CDR1 and CDR2 from the germline V gene are SGHTA and FQGNSA. The CDR3 bases are TGTGCCAGCAGCGCCCACAGGGTTCCTGGAAACACCATATATTTT. The encoded protein is CASSAHRVPGNTIYF.

This sequence joins TRBV11-2 and TRBJ2-3; 9 bases fit TRBD1. This CDR3 contains 16 residues. CDR1 is SGHAT and CDR2 is FQNNGV in the germline V gene. V trimming: 1 base; J trimming: 10 bases; junction bases outside the gene matches: 12. The CDR3 nucleotides are TGTGCCAGCAGCTTAGTGAAGCGGACAGGGGATAGAGCGCAGTATTTT. Translating gives CASSLVKRTGDRAQYF.

The V call is TRBV7-2, the J call TRBJ1-1; 8 bases fit TRBD1. The CDR3 runs 14 residues. Trimming cost V 6 bases and J 7 bases; bases outside gene matches: 10. CDR1 SGHTA and CDR2 FQGNSA come from the germline V gene. CDR3 coding DNA: TGTGCCAGCAGGTCGTCGGACAGGGCGGTTGAAGCTTTCTTT. Translating gives CASRSSDRAVEAFF.